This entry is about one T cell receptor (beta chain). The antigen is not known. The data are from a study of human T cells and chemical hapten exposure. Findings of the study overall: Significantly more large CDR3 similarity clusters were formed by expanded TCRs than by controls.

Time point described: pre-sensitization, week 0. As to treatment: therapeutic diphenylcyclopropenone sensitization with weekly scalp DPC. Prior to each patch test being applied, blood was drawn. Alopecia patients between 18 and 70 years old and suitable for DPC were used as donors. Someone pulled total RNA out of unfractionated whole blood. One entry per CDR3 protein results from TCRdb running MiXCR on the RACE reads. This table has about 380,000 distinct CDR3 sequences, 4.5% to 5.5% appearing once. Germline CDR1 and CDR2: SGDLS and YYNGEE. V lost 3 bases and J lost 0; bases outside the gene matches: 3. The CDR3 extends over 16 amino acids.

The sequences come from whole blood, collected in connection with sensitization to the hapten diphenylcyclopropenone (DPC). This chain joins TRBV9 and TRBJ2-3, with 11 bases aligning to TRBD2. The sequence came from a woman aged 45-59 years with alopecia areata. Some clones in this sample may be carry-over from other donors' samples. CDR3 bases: TGTGCCAGCAGCGGGGGACTAGCGGCTAGCACAGATACGCAGTATTTT. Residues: CASSGGLAASTDTQYF.